This T cell receptor (beta chain) was profiled in a study of T cell responses to AZD1222 COVID-19 vaccine (dated by TCRdb to 2020 to 2022). General notes on the study: A total of 230 to 250 trial participants underwent TCR sequencing, of whom 200 to 220 received two doses of AZD1222 and about 26 received two doses of the MenACWY control vaccine. Trial participants were enrolled by age into subgroups of 18-55, 56-69 and 70-plus years, and around 150, 28 and 57 TCR-sequenced participants, respectively, were included in these subgroups. Results and caveats for the whole study, not just this receptor: Conclusions about previously exposed vaccinees are limited because only five to seven AZD1222 recipients were SARS-CoV-2 seropositive at baseline. The 56-69-year group was small, and its depth increase did not reach significance, likely because of low power. Because no samples from the day 14 peak response were available, repertoires could be characterized only after the peak T cell response. The vaccine-associated CD4 TCRs covered the entire spike protein, and the dominant responses fell in regions 160-218 and 743-854. Nearly half of unique spike-specific TCRs reportedly recognized epitopes outside regions mutated in the B.1.351 and B.1.1.7 variants. Spike-specific TCR breadth and depth rose significantly after two AZD1222 doses compared with day 0 and with MenACWY recipients. Participants were mostly white British, with more females than males. The authors suggested clonal diversity may have been underestimated.

Notes on this clone: Its antigen is not yet known. There are no base qualities to consult, and no much larger clone falls within one base.

The CDR3 regions of human TCRbeta chains were analyzed by immunosequencing. The study's own analysis went as follows. TCRs in the repertoires were matched against a reference library of SARS-CoV-2-specific TCRs that had been generated with the MIRA antigen-specificity platform. Breadth meant the fraction of unique TCRs that were SARS-CoV-2-associated, whereas depth meant the fraction of total T cells that were SARS-CoV-2-associated. Using the MIRA data, every spike-specific TCR was mapped to the spike region that the TCR reacted to and assigned to either a CD4 or a CD8 class. Log10-transformed breadth and depth values were compared by one-way ANOVA with Sidak's multiple comparisons tests. TCRdb re-hosts the immuneACCESS table, in-frame sequences only. Its copies lack some clones; in the studies checked, an unresolved V gene accounts for under half of them, and the cause for the rest is not known. For V, J and clone size, that table is used; D and trimming come from the DNA. This sample comprises over 85,000 clones, roughly 90% of them detected only once. The ten largest clones add up to about 15% of the sample.

The time point label for this specimen denotes: about 28 days (+/-7) after the second vaccine dose. Because spike-specific TCR depth and breadth did not differ between the two schedules, AZD1222 recipients who got a second dose at roughly 4 weeks were pooled with those who got a second dose at roughly 12 weeks. Vaccinee samples were obtained from the UK trials COV001 and COV002, which included a single-blind randomized controlled phase 2/3 trial of AZD1222 (ChAdOx1 nCoV-19) in healthy adults. For TCRbeta chain sequencing, PBMC samples were collected from trial participants at day 0 and at day 28 after the second dose. Counted from cysteine to phenylalanine, this CDR3 has 13 amino acids. The entry retains the CDR3 DNA only, 39 bases that are in frame from base 1. V is clipped by 7 bases and J by 5 bases, and the sequence between their germline boundaries is 11 bases long. From the germline V gene (reference sequence), CDR1 is SEHNR and CDR2 is FQNEAQ.

Sample: peripheral blood, taken 28 days after the second AZD1222 dose. The clonotype comes from an adult who received the AZD1222 COVID-19 vaccine. The chain is assembled from TRBV7-9 and TRBJ2-2, with no D gene named confidently. The DNA sequence is as follows: TGTGCCAGCATCCCGACGGAGACCGGGGAGCTGTTTTTT. Its amino acids are CASIPTETGELFF.